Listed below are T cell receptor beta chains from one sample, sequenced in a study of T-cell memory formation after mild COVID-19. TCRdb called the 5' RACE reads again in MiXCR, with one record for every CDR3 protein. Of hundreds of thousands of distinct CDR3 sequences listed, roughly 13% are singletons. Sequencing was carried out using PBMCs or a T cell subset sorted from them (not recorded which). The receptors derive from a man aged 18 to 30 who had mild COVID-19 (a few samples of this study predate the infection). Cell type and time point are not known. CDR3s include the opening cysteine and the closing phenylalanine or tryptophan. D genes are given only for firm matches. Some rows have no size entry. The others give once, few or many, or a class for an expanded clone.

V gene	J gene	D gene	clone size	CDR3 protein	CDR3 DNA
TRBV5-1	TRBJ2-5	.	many	CASSQGTSQETQYF	TGCGCCAGCAGCCAGGGGACTTCCCAGGAGACCCAGTACTTC
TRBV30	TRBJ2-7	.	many	CAWTWGGASEQYF	TGTGCCTGGACATGGGGGGGCGCGTCCGAGCAGTACTTC
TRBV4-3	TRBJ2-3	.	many	CASSQTPGVISTDTQYF	TGCGCCAGCAGCCAGACCCCCGGGGTAATTAGCACAGATACGCAGTATTTT
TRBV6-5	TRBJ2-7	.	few	CASSYSIYGAYEQYF	TGTGCCAGCAGTTACTCGATATACGGGGCCTACGAGCAGTACTTC
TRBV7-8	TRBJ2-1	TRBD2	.	CASSFTGGPYNEQFF	TGTGCCAGCAGCTTTACGGGGGGGCCCTACAATGAGCAGTTCTTC
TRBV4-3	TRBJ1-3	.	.	CASSRRFVGFGGSSGNTIYF	TGCGCCAGCAGCCGCCGATTTGTGGGATTTGGCGGAAGCTCTGGAAACACCATATATTTT
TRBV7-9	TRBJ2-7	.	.	CASSLSREQYF	TGTGCCAGCAGTCTTAGTCGGGAGCAGTACTTC
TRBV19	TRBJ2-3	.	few	CASSITGTDTQYF	TGTGCCAGTAGTATAACGGGCACAGATACGCAGTATTTT
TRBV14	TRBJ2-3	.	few	CASSQRWAGGTDTQYF	TGTGCCAGCAGCCAGAGATGGGCAGGGGGCACAGATACGCAGTATTTT
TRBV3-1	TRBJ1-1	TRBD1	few	CASSQQGAGTEAFF	TGTGCCAGCAGCCAACAGGGGGCGGGCACTGAAGCTTTCTTT
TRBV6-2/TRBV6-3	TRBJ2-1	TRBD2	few	CASSSVGGAVEQFF	TGTGCCAGCAGTTCAGTCGGGGGGGCCGTTGAGCAGTTCTTC
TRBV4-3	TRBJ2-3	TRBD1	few	CASSQVGLTGGEGTDTQYF	TGCGCCAGCAGCCAAGTGGGGCTAACAGGGGGAGAGGGGACAGATACGCAGTATTTT
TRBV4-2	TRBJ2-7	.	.	CASSRETASSYEQYF	TGTGCCAGCAGCCGAGAGACGGCGAGCTCCTACGAGCAGTACTTC
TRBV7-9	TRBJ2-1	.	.	CASSKTDEQFF	TGTGCCAGCAGCAAGACCGATGAGCAGTTCTTC
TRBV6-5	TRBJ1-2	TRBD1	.	CASKQGHGYTF	TGTGCCAGCAAACAGGGGCATGGCTACACCTTC
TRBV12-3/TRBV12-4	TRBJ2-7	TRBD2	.	CASSPWGGGIYEQYF	TGTGCCAGCAGCCCTTGGGGGGGAGGAATCTACGAGCAGTACTTC
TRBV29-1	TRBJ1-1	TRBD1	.	CSAETGLNTEAFF	TGCAGCGCAGAGACAGGGCTGAACACTGAAGCTTTCTTT
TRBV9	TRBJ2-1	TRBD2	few	CASSLASGYNEQFF	TGTGCCAGCAGTTTGGCTAGCGGTTACAATGAGCAGTTCTTC
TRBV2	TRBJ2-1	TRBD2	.	CASRAGTSGTEFF	TGTGCCAGCAGAGCCGGGACTAGTGGGACGGAGTTCTTC
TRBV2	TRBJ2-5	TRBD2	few	CASRRTSGGLETQYF	TGTGCCAGCAGAAGGACTAGCGGGGGTTTAGAGACCCAGTACTTC
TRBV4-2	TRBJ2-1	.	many	CASSRSGSGGDNEQFF	TGTGCCAGCAGCCGATCTGGAAGCGGTGGGGACAATGAGCAGTTCTTC
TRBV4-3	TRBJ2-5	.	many	CASSPTAGSQETQYF	TGCGCCAGCAGCCCCACAGCCGGGAGCCAAGAGACCCAGTACTTC
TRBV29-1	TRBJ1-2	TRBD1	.	CSVERPGGHQNYGYTF	TGCAGCGTTGAGAGGCCAGGGGGTCACCAAAACTATGGCTACACCTTC
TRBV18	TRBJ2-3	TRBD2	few	CASSPGTSSPDTQYF	TGTGCCAGCTCACCGGGGACTAGCTCCCCAGATACGCAGTATTTT
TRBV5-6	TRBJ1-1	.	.	CASSLEKGPEAFF	TGTGCCAGCAGCTTGGAGAAAGGGCCTGAAGCTTTCTTT
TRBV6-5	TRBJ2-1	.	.	CASSRRESYNEQFF	TGTGCCAGCAGCCGCAGGGAATCCTACAATGAGCAGTTCTTC
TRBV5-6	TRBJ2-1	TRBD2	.	CASSLVQAGAAEQFF	TGTGCCAGCAGCTTGGTGCAAGCGGGGGCGGCTGAGCAGTTCTTC
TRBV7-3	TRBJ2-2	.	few	CASSLTDTGELFF	TGTGCCAGCAGCTTAACAGACACCGGGGAGCTGTTTTTT
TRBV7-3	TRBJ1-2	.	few	CASSLVAGGLYGYTF	TGTGCCAGCAGCCTAGTAGCCGGGGGCCTCTATGGCTACACCTTC
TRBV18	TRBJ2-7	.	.	CASSPGTLSSYEQYF	TGTGCCAGCTCACCAGGCACCCTGTCGTCCTACGAGCAGTACTTC
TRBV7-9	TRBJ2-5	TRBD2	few	CASSPRLAGWETQYF	TGTGCCAGCAGCCCCAGGCTAGCGGGGTGGGAGACCCAGTACTTC
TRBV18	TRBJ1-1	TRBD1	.	CASSPVTGADTEAFF	TGTGCCAGCTCACCAGTGACAGGGGCGGACACTGAAGCTTTCTTT
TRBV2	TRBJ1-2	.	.	CASSENAYGYTF	TGTGCCAGCAGTGAGAACGCCTATGGCTACACCTTC
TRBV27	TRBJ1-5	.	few	CASSLTRRQPQHF	TGTGCCAGCAGTTTGACGCGGCGGCAGCCCCAGCATTTT
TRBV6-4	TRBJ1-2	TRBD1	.	CASSQGQGASGYTF	TGTGCCAGCAGCCAGGGACAGGGGGCTTCTGGCTACACCTTC
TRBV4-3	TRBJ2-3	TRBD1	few	CASSHRDSFGTQYF	TGCGCCAGCAGCCATAGGGACAGTTTTGGTACGCAGTATTTT
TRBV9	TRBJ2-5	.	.	CASSVGRETQETQYF	TGTGCCAGCAGCGTAGGAAGAGAGACCCAAGAGACCCAGTACTTC
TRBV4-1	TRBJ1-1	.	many	CASSQDRENTEAFF	TGCGCCAGCAGCCAAGACAGGGAGAACACTGAAGCTTTCTTT
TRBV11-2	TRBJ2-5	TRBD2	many	CASSLASGQETQYF	TGTGCCAGCAGCTTAGCTAGCGGCCAAGAGACCCAGTACTTC
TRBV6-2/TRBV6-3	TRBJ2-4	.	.	CASSYHGGLAKNIQYF	TGTGCCAGCAGTTATCACGGGGGACTAGCCAAAAACATTCAGTACTTC
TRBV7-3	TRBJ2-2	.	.	CASSLTQGPGELFF	TGTGCCAGCAGCTTAACACAGGGTCCCGGGGAGCTGTTTTTT
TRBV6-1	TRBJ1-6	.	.	CASKEAVNSPLHF	TGTGCCAGCAAGGAGGCCGTTAATTCACCCCTCCACTTT
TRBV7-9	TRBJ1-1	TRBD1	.	CASSLRPPGTGFSEAFF	TGTGCCAGCAGCCTCCGCCCGCCCGGGACAGGGTTTTCTGAGGCTTTCTTT
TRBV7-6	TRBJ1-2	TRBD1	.	CASSSGQGILGYTF	TGTGCCAGCAGCTCGGGACAGGGGATACTTGGCTACACCTTC
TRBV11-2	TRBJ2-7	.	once	CASSTDRSYEQYF	TGTGCCAGCAGCACAGACAGATCCTACGAGCAGTACTTC